This TCR beta chain derives from a study of stem cell transplantation in POMP-related autoinflammatory disease. On the study more broadly: Hypothesis: faulty thymoproteasomes impair CD8+ T-cell selection, skewing TRB repertoires. DNA chimerism showed 100% graft donor engraftment of neutrophils and platelets through one year. Study-wide findings and caveats: Across all analyzed T-cell subsets, patients with PRAID tended toward reduced diversity and increased clonality.

On this clone itself: Its cognate antigen is unknown.

PRAID featured prominent immunodeficiency. Clones were sequenced by immunoSEQ multiplex PCR, and TCRdb holds only the in-frame ones, with some missing. The sample consists of tens of thousands of clones, approximately 91% of them appearing once. Trimming removed 0 bases from V and 10 bases from J, with 16 bases in between. The germline V gene encodes CDR1 MNHNS and CDR2 SASEGT. This CDR3 has 15 residues. The sequence came from a human patient with POMP-related autoinflammation and immune dysregulation (PRAID). Certain T cells may be donor cells from the graft. The rearrangement links TRBV6-1 to TRBJ2-1; a weak D match, TRBD2 (5 bases). This sample comprised CD4+ T cells from PBMCs, obtained after stem cell transplantation. CDR3 sequence reads: CASSEAPPPGGEQFF. The CDR3, as DNA: TGTGCCAGCAGTGAAGCGCCCCCCCCGGGCGGGGAGCAGTTCTTC.